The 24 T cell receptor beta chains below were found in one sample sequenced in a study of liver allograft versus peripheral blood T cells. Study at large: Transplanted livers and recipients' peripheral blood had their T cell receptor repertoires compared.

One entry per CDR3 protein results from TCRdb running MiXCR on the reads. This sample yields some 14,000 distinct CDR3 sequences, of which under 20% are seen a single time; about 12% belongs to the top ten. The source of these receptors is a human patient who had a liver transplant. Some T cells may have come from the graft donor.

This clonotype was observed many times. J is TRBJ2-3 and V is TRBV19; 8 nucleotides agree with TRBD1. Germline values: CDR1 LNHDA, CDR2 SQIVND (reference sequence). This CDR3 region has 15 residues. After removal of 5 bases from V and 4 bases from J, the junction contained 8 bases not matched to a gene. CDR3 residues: CASSVETGVPDTQYF. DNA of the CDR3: TGTGCCAGTAGTGTGGAGACAGGGGTGCCAGATACGCAGTATTTT.

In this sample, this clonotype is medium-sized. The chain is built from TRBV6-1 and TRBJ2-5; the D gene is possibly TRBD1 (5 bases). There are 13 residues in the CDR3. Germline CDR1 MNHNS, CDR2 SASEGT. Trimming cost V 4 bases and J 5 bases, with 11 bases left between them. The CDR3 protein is CASSVQGHETQYF. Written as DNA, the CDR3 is TGTGCCAGCAGTGTGCAGGGCCACGAGACCCAGTACTTC.

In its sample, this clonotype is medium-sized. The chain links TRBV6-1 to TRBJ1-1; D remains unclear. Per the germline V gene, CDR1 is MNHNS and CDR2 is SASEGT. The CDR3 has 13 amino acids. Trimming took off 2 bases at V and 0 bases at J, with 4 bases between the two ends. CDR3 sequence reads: CASSESMNTEAFF. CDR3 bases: TGTGCCAGCAGTGAATCTATGAACACTGAAGCTTTCTTT.

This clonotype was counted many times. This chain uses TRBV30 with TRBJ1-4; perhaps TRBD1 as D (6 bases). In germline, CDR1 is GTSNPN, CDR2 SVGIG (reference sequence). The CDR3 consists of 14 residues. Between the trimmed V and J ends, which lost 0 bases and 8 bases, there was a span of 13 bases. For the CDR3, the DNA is TGTGCCTGGAGTGTACAGGGAAATCGAGAAAAACTGTTTTTT. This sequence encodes CAWSVQGNREKLFF.

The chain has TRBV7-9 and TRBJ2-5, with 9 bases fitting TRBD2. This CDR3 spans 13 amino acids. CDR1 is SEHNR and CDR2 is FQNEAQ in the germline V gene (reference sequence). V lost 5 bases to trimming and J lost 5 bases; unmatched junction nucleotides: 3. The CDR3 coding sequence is TGTGCCAGCAGCGGGACTAGCTGGGAGACCCAGTACTTC. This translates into CASSGTSWETQYF.

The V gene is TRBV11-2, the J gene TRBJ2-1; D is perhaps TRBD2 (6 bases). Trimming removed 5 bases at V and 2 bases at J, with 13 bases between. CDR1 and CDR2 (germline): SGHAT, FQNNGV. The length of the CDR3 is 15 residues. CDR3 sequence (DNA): TGTGCCAGCAGCGCCCCGGCGGGGACCTACAATGAGCAGTTCTTC. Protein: CASSAPAGTYNEQFF.

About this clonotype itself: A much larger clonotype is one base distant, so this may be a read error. This CDR3 reads CPSSLTVPLLSGNTIYF. The CDR3 coding sequence is TGTCCCAGCAGTTTGACAGTTCCACTTCTCTCTGGAAACACCATATATTTT. The rearrangement joins TRBV6-1 to TRBJ1-3; possibly TRBD1 for D (5 bases). Germline V gene sequence: CDR1 MNHNS, CDR2 SASEGT. The CDR3 loop spans 17 amino acids.

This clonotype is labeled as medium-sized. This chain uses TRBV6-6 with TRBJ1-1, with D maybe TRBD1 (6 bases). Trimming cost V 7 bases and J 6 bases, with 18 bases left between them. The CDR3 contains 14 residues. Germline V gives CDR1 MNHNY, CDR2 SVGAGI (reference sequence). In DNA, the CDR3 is TGTGCCAGCAATCCCGGGGGCGGTTGGGCTGAAGCTTTCTTT. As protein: CASNPGGGWAEAFF.

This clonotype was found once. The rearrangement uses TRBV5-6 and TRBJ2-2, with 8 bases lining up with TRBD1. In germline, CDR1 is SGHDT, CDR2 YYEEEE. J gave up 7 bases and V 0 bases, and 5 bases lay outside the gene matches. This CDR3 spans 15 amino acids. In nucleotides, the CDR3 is TGTGCCAGCAGCTTGGCGCCAGGGGGCAACGGGGAGCTGTTTTTT. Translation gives CASSLAPGGNGELFF.

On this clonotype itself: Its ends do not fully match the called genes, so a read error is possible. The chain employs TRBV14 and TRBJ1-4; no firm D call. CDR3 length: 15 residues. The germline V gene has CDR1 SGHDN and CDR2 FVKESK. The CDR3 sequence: CANSQERQDDEKLFF. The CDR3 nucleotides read TGTGCCAACAGCCAAGAGCGGCAGGACGATGAAAAACTGTTTTTT.

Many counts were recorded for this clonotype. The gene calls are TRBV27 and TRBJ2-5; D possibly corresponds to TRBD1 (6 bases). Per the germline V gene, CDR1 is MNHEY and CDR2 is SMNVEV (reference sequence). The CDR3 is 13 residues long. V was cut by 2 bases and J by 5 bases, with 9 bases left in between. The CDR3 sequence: CASSLQGLETQYF. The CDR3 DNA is TGTGCCAGCAGTTTACAGGGGCTGGAGACCCAGTACTTC.

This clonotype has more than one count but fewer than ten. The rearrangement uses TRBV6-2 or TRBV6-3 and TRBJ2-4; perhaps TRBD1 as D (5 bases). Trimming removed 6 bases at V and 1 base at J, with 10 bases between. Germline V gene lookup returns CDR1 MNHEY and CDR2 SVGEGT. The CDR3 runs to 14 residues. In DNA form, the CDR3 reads TGTGCCAGCAGAACAGGCCCCGCCAAAAACATTCAGTACTTC. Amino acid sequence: CASRTGPAKNIQYF.

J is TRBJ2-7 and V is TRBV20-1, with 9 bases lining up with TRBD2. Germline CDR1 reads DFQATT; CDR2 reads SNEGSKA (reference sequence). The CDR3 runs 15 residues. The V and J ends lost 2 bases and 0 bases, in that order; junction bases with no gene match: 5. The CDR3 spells CSARHPSGTSYEQYF. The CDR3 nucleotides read TGCAGTGCTAGACATCCTAGCGGGACCTCCTACGAGCAGTACTTC.

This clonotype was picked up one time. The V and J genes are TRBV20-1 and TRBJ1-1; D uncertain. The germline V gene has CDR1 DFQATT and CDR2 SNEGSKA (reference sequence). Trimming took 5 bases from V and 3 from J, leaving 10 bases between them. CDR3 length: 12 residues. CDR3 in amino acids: CSAGLRYTEAFF. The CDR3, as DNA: TGCAGTGCTGGCCTGAGGTACACTGAAGCTTTCTTT.

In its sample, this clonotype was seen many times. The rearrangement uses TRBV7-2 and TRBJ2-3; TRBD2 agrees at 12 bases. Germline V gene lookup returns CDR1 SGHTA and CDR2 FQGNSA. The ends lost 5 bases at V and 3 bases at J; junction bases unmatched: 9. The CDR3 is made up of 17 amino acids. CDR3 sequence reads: CASSTRLAGVVTDTQYF. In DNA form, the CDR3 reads TGTGCCAGCAGCACCCGACTAGCGGGAGTGGTGACAGATACGCAGTATTTT.

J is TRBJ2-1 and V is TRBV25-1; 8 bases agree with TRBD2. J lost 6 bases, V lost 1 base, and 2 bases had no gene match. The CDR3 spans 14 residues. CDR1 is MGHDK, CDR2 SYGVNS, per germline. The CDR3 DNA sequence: TGTGCCAGCAGTGAATGGGGGACTAGCAATGAGCAGTTCTTC. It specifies CASSEWGTSNEQFF.

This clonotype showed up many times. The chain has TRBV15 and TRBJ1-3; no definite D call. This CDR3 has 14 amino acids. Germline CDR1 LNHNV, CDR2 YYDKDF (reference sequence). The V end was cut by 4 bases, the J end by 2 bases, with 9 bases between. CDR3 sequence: CATSKSYPGNTIYF. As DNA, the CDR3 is TGTGCCACCAGCAAATCATACCCTGGAAACACCATATATTTT.

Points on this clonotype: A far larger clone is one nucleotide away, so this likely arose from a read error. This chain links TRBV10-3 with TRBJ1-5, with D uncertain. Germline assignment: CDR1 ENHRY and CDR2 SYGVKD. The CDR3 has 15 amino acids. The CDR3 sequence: CASSVPENSNQPQHF. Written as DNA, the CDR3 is TGTGCCAGCAGTGTGCCTGAGAATAGCAATCAGCCCCAGCATTTT.

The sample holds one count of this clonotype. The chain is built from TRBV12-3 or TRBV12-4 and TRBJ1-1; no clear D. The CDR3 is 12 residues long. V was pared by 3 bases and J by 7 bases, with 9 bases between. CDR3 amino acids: CASSFRRREAFF. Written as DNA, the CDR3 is TGTGCCAGCAGTTTTAGGCGCCGTGAAGCTTTCTTT.

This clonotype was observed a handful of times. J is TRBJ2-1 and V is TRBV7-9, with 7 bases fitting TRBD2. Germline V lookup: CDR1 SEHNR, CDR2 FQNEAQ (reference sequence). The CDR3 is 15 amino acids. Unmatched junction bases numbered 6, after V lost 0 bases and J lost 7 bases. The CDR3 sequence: CASSLAGGPLNEQFF. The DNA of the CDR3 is TGTGCCAGCAGCTTAGCGGGAGGGCCCCTTAATGAGCAGTTCTTC.

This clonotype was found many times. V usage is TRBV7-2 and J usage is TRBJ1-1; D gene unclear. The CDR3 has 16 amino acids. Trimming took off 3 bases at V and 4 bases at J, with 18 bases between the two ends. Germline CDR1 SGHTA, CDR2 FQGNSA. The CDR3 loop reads CASSFKVGVRGTEAFF. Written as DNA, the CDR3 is TGTGCCAGCAGCTTCAAAGTAGGCGTCCGGGGCACTGAAGCTTTCTTT.

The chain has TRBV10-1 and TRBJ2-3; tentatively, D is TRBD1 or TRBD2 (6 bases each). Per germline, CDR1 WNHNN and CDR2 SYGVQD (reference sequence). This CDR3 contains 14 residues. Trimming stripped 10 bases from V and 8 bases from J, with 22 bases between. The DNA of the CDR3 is TGCGCCACCCTCACAGGGAGGAGGTTTGGTACGCAGTATTTT. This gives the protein CATLTGRRFGTQYF.

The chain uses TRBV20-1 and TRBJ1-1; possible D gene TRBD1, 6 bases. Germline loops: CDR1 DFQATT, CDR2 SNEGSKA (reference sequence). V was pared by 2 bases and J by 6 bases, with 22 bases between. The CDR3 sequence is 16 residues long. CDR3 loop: CSARPLGDIRTSEAFF. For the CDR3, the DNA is TGCAGTGCTAGACCTCTTGGGGACATACGAACATCTGAAGCTTTCTTT.

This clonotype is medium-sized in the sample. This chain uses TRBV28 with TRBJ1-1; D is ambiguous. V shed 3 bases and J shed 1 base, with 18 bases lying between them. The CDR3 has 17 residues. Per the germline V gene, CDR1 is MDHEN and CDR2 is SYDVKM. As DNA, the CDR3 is TGTGCCAGCAGTTTGAGGGCCCTTAGTAAGGGGAACACTGAAGCTTTCTTT. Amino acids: CASSLRALSKGNTEAFF.